This TCR beta chain was captured in a study of a mutant IDH1 vaccine in newly diagnosed glioma. Background on the study: Averaging roughly 40 years of age, treated patients were around 60% male and 37.5% female. Study conclusions and caveats: Vaccine-induced responses were seen in 85% to 95% of patients, spanning several MHC alleles.

Specified time point: baseline, week 1 (first vaccination visit). Treatment indicated: pre-vaccination baseline after standard-of-care therapy. Sequencing was performed with immunoSEQ multiplex PCR; in TCRdb, only in-frame clones are kept and a portion is missing. The sample consists of about 67,000 clones, over 70% of them appearing once. This clone was seen just once. Its antigen remains unknown. Trimming took 1 base from V and 0 from J; bases not matched to a gene: 6. Germline CDR1 is MNHEY and CDR2 is SMNVEV (reference sequence). The CDR3 has 17 amino acids. This rearrangement joins TRBV27 to TRBJ1-1, with 9 positions matching TRBD1. The receptor was isolated from a young woman with glioma. Some clones in this sample may be carry-over from other donors' samples. The source material was peripheral blood mononuclear cells (PBMCs), sampled from a glioma patient treated with radiotherapy, temozolomide or both. CDR3 nucleotide sequence: TGTGCCAGCAGTTTATGGGGACAGGGATGGGTGAACACTGAAGCTTTCTTT. It specifies CASSLWGQGWVNTEAFF.